This TCR beta chain derives from a study of control samples from healthy donors and cancer patients. Assay used: immunoSEQ multiplex PCR; TCRdb lists only in-frame clones, some missing. The repertoire holds roughly 120,000 clones, with about 87% as singletons. V shed 3 bases and J shed 1 base, with 13 bases lying between them. The CDR3 is 15 residues long. Germline CDR1 is SEHNR and CDR2 is FQNEAQ (reference sequence). The chain links TRBV7-9 to TRBJ2-7, with D uncertain. Sample: blood. The sequence was collected from a young man in good health. The CDR3, as DNA: TGTGCCAGCAGCTTGGGAATAGCTGAATCCTACGAGCAGTACTTC. This gives the protein CASSLGIAESYEQYF. The full variable domain, in which reference TRBV7-9 and TRBJ2-7 provide the parts outside the CDR3, is DTGVSQNPRHKITKRGQNVTFRCDPISEHNRLYWYRQTLGQGPEFLTYFQNEAQLEKSRLLSDRFSAERPKGSFSTLEIQRTEQGDSAMYLCASSLGIAESYEQYFGPGTRLTVT.